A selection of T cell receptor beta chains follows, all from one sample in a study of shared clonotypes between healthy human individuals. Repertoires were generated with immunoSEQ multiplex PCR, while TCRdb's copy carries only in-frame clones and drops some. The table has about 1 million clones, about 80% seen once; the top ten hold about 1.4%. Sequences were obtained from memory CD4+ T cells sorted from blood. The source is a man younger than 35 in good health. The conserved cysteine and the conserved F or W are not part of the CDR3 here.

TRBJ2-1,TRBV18,ASSPNRASSYNEQF
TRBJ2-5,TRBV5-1,ASTSIAGGQETQY
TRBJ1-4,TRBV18,ASSAGTANEKLF
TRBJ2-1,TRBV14,ASSQSQAGNEQF
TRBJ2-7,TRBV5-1,ASSLGGSGSSGRREEQY
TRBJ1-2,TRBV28,ASSLADSSKGGYT
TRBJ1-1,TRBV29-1,SVEMGGGAF
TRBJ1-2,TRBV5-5,ASSPSTRENYGYT
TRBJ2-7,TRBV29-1,SVDRGGYEQY
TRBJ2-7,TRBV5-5,ASSFRYEQY
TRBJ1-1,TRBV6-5,ASSYQPDLSTEAF
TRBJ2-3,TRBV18,ASSPGLGDTQY
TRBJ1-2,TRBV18,ASSVDRSYGYT
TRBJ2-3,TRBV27,ASSFLDTDTQY
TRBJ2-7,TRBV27,ASSRTGTHEQY
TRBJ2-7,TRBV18,ASSLSRGSQEQY
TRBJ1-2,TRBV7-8,ASSLGGGYGYT